The 32 T cell receptor beta chains in this list originate from one sample, sequenced in a study of human T cells and chemical hapten exposure. As for time point: patch test 1, 2 weeks after DPC sensitization. The sample's treatment: therapeutic diphenylcyclopropenone sensitization with weekly scalp DPC. TCRdb fed the RACE reads into MiXCR, producing one record per CDR3 protein. The sample lists 95,000 to 150,000 distinct CDR3 sequences, around 13% occurring once. The source material was whole blood, sampled in connection with sensitization to the hapten diphenylcyclopropenone (DPC). The receptors shown here come from a man younger than 35 with alopecia areata. Some clones in this sample may be carry-over from other donors' samples.

There are many counts of this clonotype. The rearrangement uses TRBV20-1 and TRBJ2-1, with D uncertain. The CDR3 totals 14 residues. The V end was cut by 3 bases, the J end by 0 bases, with 9 bases between. Germline CDR1 and CDR2: DFQATT and SNEGSKA (reference sequence). The CDR3 DNA reads as TGCAGTGCTAGGTCGCGGAGCTCCTACAATGAGCAGTTCTTC. This sequence encodes CSARSRSSYNEQFF.

This clonotype came up a few times. The chain joins TRBV29-1 to TRBJ2-1, with D perhaps TRBD2 (5 bases). The CDR3 length is 16 residues. The V end lost 1 base, the J end lost 0 bases, and 13 bases lay between the germline ends. CDR1 is SQVTM, CDR2 ANQGSEA, per germline. In DNA form, the CDR3 reads TGCAGCGTTGAAGGTCTCACGGGGAGCTCCTACAATGAGCAGTTCTTC. Protein sequence: CSVEGLTGSSYNEQFF.

The table lists this clonotype with a few counts. The chain recombines TRBV20-1 with TRBJ1-4, with 7 positions matching TRBD1. V trimming: 2 bases; J trimming: 6 bases; junction bases outside the gene matches: 9. Germline values: CDR1 DFQATT, CDR2 SNEGSKA (reference sequence). This CDR3 is built from 15 residues. This CDR3 is CSARSLQGIDEKLFF. The CDR3 DNA sequence: TGCAGTGCTAGATCTCTACAGGGGATCGATGAAAAACTGTTTTTT.

This clonotype was counted a few times. The J gene is TRBJ1-5, the V gene TRBV12-3 or TRBV12-4; 7 bases agree with TRBD1. This CDR3 has 14 residues. Trimming removed 1 base from V and 6 bases from J; junction bases left unmatched: 3. As DNA, the CDR3 is TGTGCCAGCAGTTTAGACCAGGGGGGTCAGCCCCAGCATTTT. This codes for CASSLDQGGQPQHF.

This clonotype showed up many times. The chain is built from TRBV7-2 and TRBJ2-1, with TRBD2 matching over 8 bases. The CDR3 is made up of 16 amino acids. V lost 3 bases to trimming and J lost 10 bases; unmatched junction nucleotides: 14. Germline loops: CDR1 SGHTA, CDR2 FQGNSA. The CDR3 DNA reads TGTGCCAGCAGCTTTCCTCCGGGGGGGTCCACAAGGGAGCAGTTCTTC. It specifies CASSFPPGGSTREQFF.

The chain combines TRBV11-2 with TRBJ2-2; D is perhaps TRBD1 or TRBD2 (5 bases each). This CDR3 has 16 amino acids. The germline V and J ends were trimmed by 3 bases and 4 bases, with 15 bases remaining between them. Germline values: CDR1 SGHAT, CDR2 FQNNGV. The CDR3 DNA is TGTGCCAGCAGCTTTCCGGGACGCACGCCCACCGGGGAGCTGTTTTTT. The encoded protein is CASSFPGRTPTGELFF.

This clonotype was detected ten times or more. The V call is TRBV27, the J call TRBJ1-1; D is undetermined. Deletions cut 2 bases from V and 1 base from J, with 8 bases between. Per the germline V gene, CDR1 is MNHEY and CDR2 is SMNVEV (reference sequence). The CDR3 length is 14 residues. CDR3 sequence: CASSLMGWNTEAFF. For the CDR3, the DNA is TGTGCCAGCAGTTTAATGGGTTGGAACACTGAAGCTTTCTTT.

This clonotype was seen more than once but under ten times. The chain couples TRBV29-1 to TRBJ1-1, with D uncertain. Germline V CDR1 and CDR2: SQVTM, ANQGSEA. V was shortened by 6 bases and J by 0 bases, with 11 bases between the two germline ends. The CDR3 consists of 13 residues. CDR3 in amino acids: CSVTPALNTEAFF. DNA of the CDR3: TGCAGCGTCACACCAGCGTTGAACACTGAAGCTTTCTTT.

This clonotype was picked up many times. The rearrangement joins TRBV2 to TRBJ1-5; a possible D gene is TRBD1 (6 bases). The CDR3 has 15 amino acids. Between the trimmed V and J ends, which lost 3 bases and 4 bases, there was a span of 13 bases. The germline CDR1 and CDR2 sequences are SNHLY and FYNNEI. CDR3 DNA sequence: TGTGCCAGCAGTGAGGGCAGGGGAGGGAATCAGCCCCAGCATTTT. This codes for CASSEGRGGNQPQHF.

The chain employs TRBV7-9 and TRBJ2-7; D ambiguous. The CDR3 is made up of 12 amino acids. V lost 3 bases, J lost 5 bases, and 8 bases lay in between. Germline CDR1 SEHNR, CDR2 FQNEAQ (reference sequence). The CDR3 nucleotides are TGTGCCAGCAGCTTGGAGAACCACGAGCAGTACGTC. This gives the protein CASSLENHEQYV.

V is TRBV20-1 and J is TRBJ2-5; D perhaps matches TRBD2 (5 bases). Germline V CDR1 and CDR2: DFQATT, SNEGSKA (reference sequence). The CDR3 consists of 13 residues. V lost 0 bases and J 5 bases, leaving 10 bases between the germline ends. The CDR3 nucleotides read TGCAGTGCTAGAGAGCCTAGCAGGGAGACCCAGTACTTC. Translated: CSAREPSRETQYF.

This clonotype occurred many times. This chain links TRBV5-1 with TRBJ1-6, with 7 bases that match TRBD1. CDR1 and CDR2 (germline): SGHRS, YFSETQ. V was clipped by 4 bases and J by 2 bases; unmatched bases: 3. The CDR3 is 15 amino acids. CDR3 region: CASSTTGPYNSPLHF. The CDR3 DNA sequence: TGCGCCAGCAGCACGACAGGGCCCTATAATTCACCCCTCCACTTT. Filled out from reference TRBV5-1 and TRBJ1-6, the complete variable domain reads KAGVTQTPRYLIKTRGQQVTLSCSPISGHRSVSWYQQTPGQGLQFLFEYFSETQRNKGNFPGRFSGRQFSNSRSEMNVSTLELGDSALYLCASSTTGPYNSPLHFGNGTRLTVT.

This clonotype was seen repeatedly, ten times or more. This rearrangement joins TRBV6-5 to TRBJ1-5; no firm D call. The V gene's germline CDR1 is MNHEY and CDR2 SVGAGI. The V end lost 3 bases, the J end lost 4 bases, and 7 bases lay between the germline ends. The CDR3 extends over 13 amino acids. In DNA form, the CDR3 reads TGTGCCAGCAGTTATGGGCCAAATCAGCCCCAGCATTTT. This gives the protein CASSYGPNQPQHF.

This clonotype has just a few counts. The chain recombines TRBV12-3 or TRBV12-4 with TRBJ2-3, with 8 bases aligning to TRBD2. CDR3 length equals 15 residues. V trimming: 5 bases; J trimming: 6 bases; junction bases outside the gene matches: 10. CDR3 coding DNA: TGTGCCAGCAGTGAGACTAGCGCGACCGGGGATACGCAGTATTTT. It yields the protein CASSETSATGDTQYF.

This clonotype has at least ten counts. The chain has TRBV24-1 and TRBJ2-3, with 7 nucleotides matching TRBD2. Losses at the gene ends were 3 bases for V and 0 bases for J; bases not matched to a gene: 5. CDR1 and CDR2 (germline): KGHDR, SFDVKD. The CDR3 has 16 residues. CDR3 sequence: CATSDVAGPSTDTQYF. The CDR3 nucleotides read TGTGCCACCAGTGATGTAGCGGGTCCTAGCACAGATACGCAGTATTTT.

This clonotype was counted a few times. The chain joins TRBV2 to TRBJ2-1; 8 nucleotides line up with TRBD2. The CDR3 covers 15 residues. Looked up from germline, CDR1 is SNHLY and CDR2 is FYNNEI. V dropped 4 bases and J dropped 7; count of bases not matched to a gene: 9. The CDR3 DNA follows: TGTGCCAGCAGTGCTAATAGCGGGGTAAAGAATGAGCAGTTCTTC. Translated: CASSANSGVKNEQFF.

The chain has TRBV7-9 and TRBJ1-6; no clear D gene. CDR3 length: 15 residues. Germline V gene data show CDR1 as SEHNR and CDR2 as FQNEAQ (reference sequence). V was pared by 1 base and J by 8 bases, with 12 bases between. The CDR3 nucleotides read TGTGCCAGCAGCTTAGGGTCCGGCGATTATTCACCCCTCCACTTT. Residues: CASSLGSGDYSPLHF.

J is TRBJ2-7 and V is TRBV11-2, with unresolved D. CDR3 length: 14 amino acids. Germline CDR1 and CDR2: SGHAT and FQNNGV. V shed 1 base and J shed 2 bases, with 9 bases lying between them. CDR3 region: CASSLGVKAYEQYV. The DNA for the CDR3 is TGTGCCAGCAGCTTAGGAGTTAAGGCCTACGAGCAGTACGTC.

V is TRBV7-3 and J is TRBJ1-1; D is unclear. Trimming took 2 bases from V and 7 from J, leaving 23 bases between them. Looked up from germline, CDR1 is SGHTA and CDR2 is FQGTGA. There are 17 residues in the CDR3. The CDR3 coding sequence is TGTGCCAGCAGCTTATTCGTTCCTGGGGAGACCTGGGGTGAAGCTTTCTTT. Translated, it gives CASSLFVPGETWGEAFF. The full variable domain, its missing parts supplied by reference TRBV7-3 and TRBJ1-1, is GAGVSQTPSNKVTEKGKYVELRCDPISGHTALYWYRQSLGQGPEFLIYFQGTGAADDSGLPNDRFFAVRPEGSVSTLKIQRTERGDSAVYLCASSLFVPGETWGEAFFGQGTRLTVV.

V gene TRBV20-1 combines with J gene TRBJ2-7, with TRBD1 matching 9 bases. Losses at the gene ends were 6 bases for V and 2 bases for J; bases not matched to a gene: 11. In germline, CDR1 is DFQATT, CDR2 SNEGSKA (reference sequence). The CDR3 runs 15 residues. The CDR3 DNA reads TGCAGTGCCAAAACCGGGACAGGGACACCCTACGAGCAGTACTTC. Amino acid sequence: CSAKTGTGTPYEQYF.

In this sample, this clonotype turned up a few times. The V gene is TRBV4-3, the J gene TRBJ2-1; 12 positions match TRBD2. The CDR3 has 16 residues. Germline assignment: CDR1 LGHNA and CDR2 YSLEER. V was clipped by 0 bases and J by 8 bases; unmatched bases: 5. The CDR3 region has the DNA TGCGCCAGCAGCCAAGAGCCTAGCGGGGGGGCCCATGAGCAGTTCTTC. As protein: CASSQEPSGGAHEQFF.

The chain joins TRBV7-2 to TRBJ2-2, with D tentatively TRBD2 (6 bases). Trimming took off 6 bases at V and 5 bases at J, with 13 bases between the two ends. Germline V gives CDR1 SGHTA, CDR2 FQGNSA. This CDR3 contains 14 residues. The CDR3 is CASSKLGRTGELFF. The CDR3 DNA is TGTGCCAGCAGTAAATTGGGGAGGACCGGGGAGCTGTTTTTT.

This clonotype occurred many times. V and J are TRBV4-2 and TRBJ2-7; 9 bases are a match to TRBD1. The V gene's germline CDR1 is LGHNA and CDR2 YNFKEQ. The V gene end was trimmed by 0 bases and the J gene end by 5 bases; junction bases not matched to a gene: 8. The length of the CDR3 is 16 residues. CDR3 sequence reads: CASSQDPGTGFNEQYF. The CDR3 coding sequence is TGTGCCAGCAGCCAAGATCCAGGGACAGGGTTTAACGAGCAGTACTTC.

This clonotype was counted a few times. The chain recombines TRBV6-6 with TRBJ1-4; D unclear. The germline gives CDR1 MNHNY, CDR2 SVGAGI (reference sequence). This CDR3 contains 12 residues. V lost 5 bases, J lost 8 bases, and 9 bases lay in between. For the CDR3, the DNA is TGTGCCAGCAGTCTGCCCCAGGAAAAACTGTTTTTT. Translated, it gives CASSLPQEKLFF.

The chain uses TRBV28 and TRBJ2-2, with no clear D. The V gene lost 6 bases and the J gene lost 0 bases, with 8 bases spanning the gap. This CDR3 spans 14 amino acids. CDR1 and CDR2 (germline): MDHEN, SYDVKM. DNA for the CDR3: TGTGCCAGCAGGTGGGGTACGAACACCGGGGAGCTGTTTTTT. Translating gives CASRWGTNTGELFF. Full variable domain (outside the CDR3, taken from reference TRBV28 and TRBJ2-2): DVKVTQSSRYLVKRTGEKVFLECVQDMDHENMFWYRQDPGLGLRLIYFSYDVKMKEKGDIPEGYSVSREKKERFSLILESASTNQTSMYLCASRWGTNTGELFFGEGSRLTVL.

V is TRBV7-8 and J is TRBJ1-3, with D perhaps TRBD1 (5 bases). Germline loops: CDR1 SGHVS, CDR2 FQNEAQ. This CDR3 has 15 amino acids. Trimming cost V 3 bases and J 2 bases, with 11 bases left between them. CDR3 DNA sequence: TGTGCCAGCAGCTTGGGGGACGTTGCTGGAAACACCATATATTTT. It specifies CASSLGDVAGNTIYF.

V is TRBV20-1 and J is TRBJ2-2, with no clear D. Per germline, CDR1 DFQATT and CDR2 SNEGSKA (reference sequence). V shed 1 base and J shed 4 bases, with 7 bases lying between them. The CDR3 runs to 13 residues. The DNA of the CDR3 is TGCAGTGCTAGAGGTGCGATCACCGGGGAGCTGTTTTTT. Its translation: CSARGAITGELFF.

The rearrangement uses TRBV4-1 and TRBJ2-3, with D uncertain. The CDR3 runs to 14 residues. Looked up from germline, CDR1 is MGHRA and CDR2 is YSYEKL. V was clipped by 0 bases and J by 8 bases, with 12 bases between them. The CDR3 DNA sequence: TGCGCCAGCAGCCAAGACCCGGTGAGGACTACGCAGTATTTT. Protein product: CASSQDPVRTTQYF.

The J gene is TRBJ2-7, the V gene TRBV12-3 or TRBV12-4; the match to TRBD2 covers 7 bases. The CDR3 contains 15 residues. V dropped 3 bases and J dropped 1; count of bases not matched to a gene: 6. DNA of the CDR3: TGTGCCAGCAGTTTGACGCTAGCGGTTTCCTACGAGCAGTACTTC. Residues: CASSLTLAVSYEQYF.

This clonotype was observed a handful of times. The chain couples TRBV29-1 to TRBJ1-1; possibly TRBD1 for D (5 bases). CDR1 is SQVTM and CDR2 is ANQGSEA in the germline V gene. Trimming took 7 bases from V and 4 from J, leaving 10 bases between them. This CDR3 spans 11 amino acids. The CDR3 here is CSDGTLTEAFF. DNA of the CDR3: TGCAGCGACGGGACCCTCACTGAAGCTTTCTTT.

This clonotype was counted a few times. The CDR3 reads CASSYWAAQETQYF. The CDR3 DNA is TGTGCCAGCAGTTACTGGGCAGCACAAGAGACCCAGTACTTC. The rearrangement joins TRBV6-2 or TRBV6-3 to TRBJ2-5; no reliable D call. Germline CDR1 and CDR2: MNHEY and SVGEGT. V was clipped by 1 base and J by 2 bases, with 8 bases between them. CDR3 length: 14 residues.

The table lists this clonotype with a few counts. The rearrangement uses TRBV29-1 and TRBJ2-7; 9 bases match TRBD1. J gave up 1 base and V 4 bases, and 2 bases lay outside the gene matches. Germline V lookup: CDR1 SQVTM, CDR2 ANQGSEA. CDR3 length: 13 amino acids. CDR3 protein: CSVAQGASYEQYV. CDR3 DNA: TGCAGCGTTGCACAGGGGGCTTCCTACGAGCAGTACGTC.